Listed below are T cell receptor beta chains from one sample, sequenced in a study of blood T cell repertoires in COVID-19. TCRdb keeps only in-frame clones here, not all; method: immunoSEQ multiplex PCR. Of roughly 220,000 clones in the sample, around 88% were seen once. The sequenced sample was PBMCs or T cells enriched from blood (not recorded which). These receptors were collected from a woman in her 50s with acute COVID-19. Each CDR3 is given with its conserved first and last residue. The D gene is left open where the match is weak. A clone size is listed for some rows: how often the clone was seen (once, few, many), or a class if it is expanded.

TRBJ2-1,-,TRBD1,TRBV5-8,TGTGCCAGCAGCACAAGTGAAAGGGGGACAGGAACTTACAATGAGCAGTTCTTC,CASSTSERGTGTYNEQFF
TRBJ2-1,-,-,TRBV6-5,TGTGCCAGCAGTAACCGGGACTACAATGAGCAGTTCTTC,CASSNRDYNEQFF
TRBJ2-7,many,TRBD1,TRBV4-1,TGCGCCAGCAGCCAAGCTCAGGACAGGAGATACGAGCAGTACTTC,CASSQAQDRRYEQYF
TRBJ2-1,-,-,TRBV3-1/TRBV3-2,TGTGCCAGCAGCCGTGTGGGCCTAGGAACAGGCTCCTACAATGAGCAGTTCTTC,CASSRVGLGTGSYNEQFF
TRBJ1-1,-,-,TRBV7-2,TGTGCCAGCAGCCAGACAGCCCAAAGCACTGAAGCTTTCTTT,CASSQTAQSTEAFF
TRBJ2-1,-,TRBD1,TRBV18,TGTGCCAGCTCACTAGGGACAGGAGGGGGCAATGAGCAGTTCTTC,CASSLGTGGGNEQFF
TRBJ1-6,-,-,TRBV18,TGTGCCAGCTCAACCTACAGGGTTGGGCCCTATAATTCACCCCTCCACTTT,CASSTYRVGPYNSPLHF
TRBJ2-2,many,-,TRBV20-1,TGCAGTGCTAGTTTGGTCCCAGGGGCCGGGGAGCTGTTTTTT,CSASLVPGAGELFF
TRBJ2-1,-,-,TRBV11-3,TGTGCCAGCAGCTTAGAAGGAGGGCTTAGCGATGAGCAGTTCTTC,CASSLEGGLSDEQFF
TRBJ2-7,-,TRBD2,TRBV19,TGTGCCAGTAGTAACCCGGGAGGGCCGCACTCCTACGAGCAGTACTTC,CASSNPGGPHSYEQYF
TRBJ2-2,-,TRBD2,TRBV15,TGTGCCACCAGCACCCTAGCGGACCCAGCGAACACCGGGGAGCTGTTTTTT,CATSTLADPANTGELFF
TRBJ2-3,-,-,TRBV4-2,TGTGCCAGCAGCCAAGATCGGCAGGGTAGGGATACGCAGTATTTT,CASSQDRQGRDTQYF
TRBJ2-5,-,-,TRBV5-1,TGCGCCAGCAGCTTGGGCCAGGTACTCCAAGAGACCCAGTACTTC,CASSLGQVLQETQYF
TRBJ2-1,-,-,TRBV7-3,TGTGCCAGCAGCCCCGGACTGGGGTACAGTGAGCAGTTCTTC,CASSPGLGYSEQFF
TRBJ1-2,-,TRBD1,TRBV7-9,TGTGCCAGCAGCTTATTAGACAGGGGCGACTATGGCTACACCTTC,CASSLLDRGDYGYTF
TRBJ2-2,-,-,TRBV27,TGTGCCAGCACCAGAGAGGGGGGGACCGGGGAGCTGTTTTTT,CASTREGGTGELFF
TRBJ2-7,-,TRBD2,TRBV4-3,TGCGCCAGCAGCCAAGTGGTAGCGGGCGCATACGAGCAGTACTTC,CASSQVVAGAYEQYF
TRBJ1-3,-,-,TRBV7-2,TGTGCCAGCAGCGCCACGGCCGGGGACACCATATATTTT,CASSATAGDTIYF
TRBJ2-7,-,TRBD1,TRBV28,TGTGCCAGCAGTTCGACAGGACAGGGGGCTTTTTACGAGCAGTACTTC,CASSSTGQGAFYEQYF
TRBJ2-7,-,TRBD2,TRBV7-2,TGTGCCAGCAGCTTAGAAGCGGGAGCTGTTTACGAGCAGTACTTC,CASSLEAGAVYEQYF
TRBJ2-3,-,TRBD2,TRBV7-2,TGTGCCAGCAGCTCACCGAGGGGCGGGAGTGGAGATACGCAGTATTTT,CASSSPRGGSGDTQYF
TRBJ2-1,-,TRBD2,TRBV28,TGTGCCAGCAGGGGACTAGCGGGAGTGGATGTTGAGCAGTTCTTC,CASRGLAGVDVEQFF
TRBJ1-2,-,-,TRBV7-9,TGTGCCAGCAGCTTATCCTCCGGCAGGCTCAGTGGGGGCTACACCTTC,CASSLSSGRLSGGYTF
TRBJ2-4,-,-,TRBV4-1,TGCGCCAGCAGCCAAGATCGCATTCGGACAGTGGGCAAAAACATTCAGTACTTC,CASSQDRIRTVGKNIQYF
TRBJ2-7,few,-,TRBV7-3,TGTGCCAGCAGCCCAAGCTGGAGCTCCTACGAGCAGTACTTC,CASSPSWSSYEQYF
TRBJ2-1,-,-,TRBV27,TGTGCCAGCAGTCTCAAAGTTGGGGGGGCGTTCAGCTCCTACAATGAGCAGTTCTTC,CASSLKVGGAFSSYNEQFF
TRBJ2-7,-,TRBD1,TRBV15,TGTGCCACCAGCAGAGACCCGGGACAGGGGATGGGCGAGCAGTACTTC,CATSRDPGQGMGEQYF
TRBJ1-4,-,-,TRBV18,TGTGCCAGCTCCATAGGGGCGGCTAATGAAAAACTGTTTTTT,CASSIGAANEKLFF
TRBJ2-7,-,-,TRBV29-1,TGCAGCGTCCGAAGGGACTTGAGCTCCTACGAGCAGTACTTC,CSVRRDLSSYEQYF